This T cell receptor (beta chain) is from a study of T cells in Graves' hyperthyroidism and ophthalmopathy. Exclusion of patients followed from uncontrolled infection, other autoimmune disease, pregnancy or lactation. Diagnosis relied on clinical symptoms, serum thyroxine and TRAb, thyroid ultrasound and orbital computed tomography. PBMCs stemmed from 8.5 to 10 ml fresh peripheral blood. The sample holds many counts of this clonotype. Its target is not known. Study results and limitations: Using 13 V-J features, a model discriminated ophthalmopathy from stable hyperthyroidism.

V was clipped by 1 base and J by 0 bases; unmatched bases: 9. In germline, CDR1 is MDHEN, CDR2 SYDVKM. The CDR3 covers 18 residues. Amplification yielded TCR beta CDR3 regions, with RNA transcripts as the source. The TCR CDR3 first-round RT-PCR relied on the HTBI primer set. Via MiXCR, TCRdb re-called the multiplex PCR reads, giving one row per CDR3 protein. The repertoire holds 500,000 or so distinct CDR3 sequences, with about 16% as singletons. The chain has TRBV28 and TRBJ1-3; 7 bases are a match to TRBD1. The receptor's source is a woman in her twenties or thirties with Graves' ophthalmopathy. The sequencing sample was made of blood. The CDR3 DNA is TGTGCCAGCAGTTTATCCCCCGAGGGGGCCAGCTCTGGAAACACCATATATTTT. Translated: CASSLSPEGASSGNTIYF.